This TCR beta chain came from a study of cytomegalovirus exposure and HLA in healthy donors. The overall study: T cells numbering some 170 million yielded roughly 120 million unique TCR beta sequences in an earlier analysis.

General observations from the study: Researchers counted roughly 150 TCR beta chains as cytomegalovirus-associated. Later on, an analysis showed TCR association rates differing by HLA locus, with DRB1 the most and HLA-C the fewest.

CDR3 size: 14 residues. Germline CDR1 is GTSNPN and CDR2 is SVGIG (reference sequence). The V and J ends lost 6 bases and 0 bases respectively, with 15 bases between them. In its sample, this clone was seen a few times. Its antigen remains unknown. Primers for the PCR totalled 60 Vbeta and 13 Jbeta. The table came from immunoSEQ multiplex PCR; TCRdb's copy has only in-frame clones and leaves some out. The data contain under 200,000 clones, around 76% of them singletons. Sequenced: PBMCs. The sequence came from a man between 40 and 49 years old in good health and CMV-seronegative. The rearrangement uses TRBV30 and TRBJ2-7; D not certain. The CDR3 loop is CACLRKFDSYEQYF. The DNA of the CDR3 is TGTGCCTGCCTCAGGAAGTTCGACTCCTACGAGCAGTACTTC.